The TCR beta chain under discussion was sequenced for a study of cytomegalovirus exposure and HLA in healthy donors (dated by TCRdb to about 2017). About the study as a whole: An earlier analysis of 587 of the donors reported about 260 Gb of sequence data and approximately 120 million unique TCR beta sequences obtained from around 170 million T cells. An early release that covered 640 HLA-typed donors contained around 300 gigabases of sequencing data and around 85 million unique TCR sequences. Of the roughly 400 genotyped donors, approximately 83% fell in the genetic ancestry cluster associated with self-reported Caucasian donors. The study was designed to test whether signatures of past pathogen exposure could be identified by cataloging public T cell receptors. Using immunosequencing, the study profiled T cell repertoires from about 610 subjects and related those repertoires to cytomegalovirus serostatus. Along with the 666-subject first cohort, a separate validation cohort of around 120 different subjects was used. To predict cytomegalovirus infection status, the study brought together high-throughput TCR immunosequencing, statistical association of individual TCRs with disease status, and machine learning. In a later analysis, previously published TCR beta repertoires from some 640 donors were re-analyzed and high-resolution HLA genotyping was added so that TCR occurrence patterns could be studied. The later analysis used no new phenotypic data to find candidate immune exposures, relying instead on TCR beta sequences and their occurrence across donors. An earlier analysis of several hundred of the donors applied high-throughput TCR beta sequencing to assess whether each TCR beta V gene segment acted as functional or pseudogenic. Donor age, sex, ethnicity and CMV serostatus were compiled together with the repertoire data. A later genetic analysis used genome-wide SNP genotypes for about 65% of the 666 donors, treating that subset as a discovery cohort. Every repertoire in the discovery cohort had been generated on one and the same sequencing platform. Class I and class II HLA loci were covered by the typing at four-digit resolution. Typing coverage varied by locus: 629-630 donors for A, B, C, DRB1 and DQB1; about 520 for DQA1; over 600 for DPA1; about 450 for DPB1. Roughly 5 DR-DQ haplotypes were handled as single units for association and clustering, since linkage in the cohort was strong. Among over 350 genotyped donors of the cohort, an average of around 240,000 unique TCR beta nucleotide sequences were sequenced per donor, roughly 20% of them non-productive. Findings and caveats that apply to the study as a whole: Only TCR beta chains were sequenced in this cohort, and the absence of alpha or paired-chain data limited detectable features. CMV serostatus was the only immune exposure information available for the cohort. Most TCR sequences were seen in very few donors, while some public TCRs were found in many individuals. According to a later analysis, most CMV-associated TCR beta chains appeared to be HLA-restricted, and the HLA associations seemed to be driven largely by CMV exposure. The presence/absence analyses assumed that sequencing depth was roughly uniform across donors, and that assumption may not be true. A total of 164 TCR beta chains were listed by the study as associated with cytomegalovirus. Compared with the 666-donor mean, donors in an Asian-associated ancestry cluster had fewer N-insertions in productive TCRs, according to a later genetic analysis. Because some donors lacked HLA typing at each locus, the association tests relied only on the typed subset. Three of the identified cytomegalovirus-associated TCR beta chains were confirmed in vitro to be specific for cytomegalovirus antigens. Because counts were too low, 15 to 20 rarely observed V segments, including chromosome 9 orphons, were excluded from the earlier analysis of fewer than 650 of the donors. A further reported finding was that TCR beta sequences accurately predicted the HLA-A and HLA-B alleles for most subjects in the first cohort. Compared with equally common non-associated chains, HLA-associated TCR beta chains in a later analysis were more clonally expanded and had lower generation probabilities. According to a later analysis, TCR association rates differed among HLA loci, with DRB1 alleles showing the most associated TCRs and HLA-C alleles showing the fewest. Several of the top co-occurrence clusters appeared to be linked to parvovirus B19, influenza, CMV and Epstein-Barr virus, according to a later analysis. Assigning TCR associations to individual alleles was difficult when HLA alleles, especially DR and DQ, strongly co-occurred. The sequencing pipeline was judged likely to have produced a cluster of highly shared sequence variants as a technical artifact. At a false discovery rate of 0.05, a later analysis linked roughly 17,000 TCR beta sequences to specific HLA alleles. In a later genetic analysis, a missense DCLRE1C variant was associated with V-gene and J-gene trimming of TCR beta chains, and the association was replicated in an independent cohort. Cytomegalovirus status was reported to be diagnosed by the classifier with high specificity and sensitivity in both the original and validation cohorts. An earlier analysis of approximately 570 of the donors showed that most TCR beta V segments appeared in productive rearrangements either about 87% or about 30% of the time, which broadly matched IMGT annotations. Correlated functional status among segregating V segments might be attributable to linkage disequilibrium, but an unknown experimental factor could not be ruled out. According to the authors, the approach could potentially be generalized to other disease states and immunological phenotypes. Some IMGT-functional V segments, including TRBV6-2 and TRBV6-3, could not be told apart with the 87-base-pair reads, so those segments were excluded.

Turning to this clone: No cognate antigen has been identified for it. Per-base qualities were not stored, and no clone one base away is much larger.

V loses 4 bases, J loses 6 bases, and the germline ends lie 10 bases apart. The germline V gene provides CDR1 MDHEN and CDR2 SYDVKM. The cysteine opens and the phenylalanine closes a CDR3 of 12 amino acids. Only the CDR3 portion is preserved as DNA: 36 bases, with reading frame beginning at the first base. The library was produced with the immunoSEQ multiplex PCR assay. A mixture of 60 forward primers for TCR Vbeta segments and 13 reverse primers for TCR Jbeta segments was used in the multiplex PCR. A multiplex PCR assay on genomic DNA amplified the CDR3 region of rearranged TCR beta genes. The amplified TCR beta libraries were sequenced on the Illumina HiSeq System as 87-base-pair reads. As for how the authors treated the data: Across the roughly 600 repertoires, a later analysis counted about 81 million unique TCR beta chains, 9 million to 14 million of which were shared by at least two donors. A nearest-neighbor algorithm error-corrected the raw reads and collapsed the reads into unique sequences, merging closely related sequences to remove PCR and sequencing errors. To assign V, D and J gene segments, CDR3 sequences were aligned to IMGT reference sequences. For a sequence to be retained, a match of at least six nucleotides was required to both a V gene segment and a J gene segment. Rearrangements were called productive when the CDR3 lacked stop codons and stayed in frame with V and J; all others were non-productive. CDR3 was defined by IMGT convention, running from the second conserved V-encoded cysteine to the conserved J-encoded phenylalanine. Sequences without an unambiguous match to a single V gene segment were excluded from the earlier analysis of about 640 of the donors. In an earlier analysis of some 590 of the donors, a V segment was called functional when productive rearrangements were above 56.7%, and segregating when the standard deviation between donors exceeded 5%. A statistical classification framework was built to diagnose cytomegalovirus status from the catalog of TCR beta chain sequences. A later analysis assigned V and J genes by comparing TCR nucleotide sequences with IMGT/GENE-DB human TR gene sequences. The TCRdist pipeline was used in a later analysis to assign CDR3 sequences and most-parsimonious VDJ recombination scenarios. In a later analysis, each TCR beta chain was defined by its CDR3 amino acid sequence together with its V-gene family, and reads lacking a unique V-gene family were excluded. In a later analysis, fewer than 600 highly shared, low-generation-probability nucleotide sequences were removed to address suspected cross-contamination and a sequencing artifact. A later analysis calculated a clonal expansion index for each public chain from normalized within-repertoire ranks of inferred template counts. In a later analysis, generation probabilities were computed using a VDJ recombination model fitted to out-of-frame rearrangements, and the results were checked against IGoR. A later analysis scored TCR-TCR, TCR-HLA and TCR-CMV co-occurrence with hypergeometric tests, applying a repertoire-size bias correction to TCR pairs. In a later analysis, false discovery rates were estimated by permuting HLA or CMV assignments 20 times. In a later analysis, co-occurring TCRs were grouped using DBSCAN, with TCRdist sequence similarity added in when clustering inside HLA-allele-positive subsets. Repertoires with fewer than 30,000 or more than 120,000 public chains, plus five repertoires with anomalous nucleotide sharing, were excluded from co-occurrence clustering. Here the immuneACCESS table is served through TCRdb, limited to in-frame sequences with V and J called. Missing clones are a known gap in these copies; in checked studies unresolved V genes cover under half, and the rest lacks a known reason. D and trimming were read from the DNA, whereas the V and J calls and clone size are those reported in that table. Recorded for this sample are some 150,000 clones; about 86% of them occurred a single time. The ten largest clones capture under 6.5% of the sample.

The cohort consisted of 670 or so healthy bone marrow donors. At the time of sampling, every cohort member was nominally healthy, though immune exposures that went unrecorded were likely present. The donor tested CMV seronegative and was one of the 352 seronegative cohort members. A peripheral blood sample was collected from each donor, and TCR beta sequencing was performed on peripheral blood mononuclear cells. The Qiagen DNeasy Blood Extraction Kit was used to extract genomic DNA from the blood cell samples. The clonotype comes from a woman aged 30 to 39 in good health and CMV-seronegative. Material for sequencing was PBMCs. The chain joins TRBV28 to TRBJ2-7; the D gene lacks a confident call. The DNA sequence reads TGTGCCAGCAGTTCGTTCGGGTCCGAGCAGTACTTC. Its amino acids are CASSSFGSEQYF.